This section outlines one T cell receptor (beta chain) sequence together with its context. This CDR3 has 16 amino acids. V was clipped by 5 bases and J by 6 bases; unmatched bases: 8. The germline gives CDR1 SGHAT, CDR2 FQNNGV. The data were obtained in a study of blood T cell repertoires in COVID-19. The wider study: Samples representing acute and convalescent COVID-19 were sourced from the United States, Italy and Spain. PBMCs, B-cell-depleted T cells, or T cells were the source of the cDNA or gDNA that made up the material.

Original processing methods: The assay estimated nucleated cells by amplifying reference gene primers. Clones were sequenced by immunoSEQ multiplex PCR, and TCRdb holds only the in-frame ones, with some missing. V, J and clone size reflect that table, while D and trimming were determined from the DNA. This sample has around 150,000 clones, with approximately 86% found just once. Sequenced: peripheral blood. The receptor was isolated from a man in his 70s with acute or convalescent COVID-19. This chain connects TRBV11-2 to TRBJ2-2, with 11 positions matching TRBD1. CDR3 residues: CASSPRTGGMAGELFF. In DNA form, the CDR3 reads TGTGCCAGCAGCCCGAGGACAGGGGGCATGGCCGGGGAGCTGTTTTTT.